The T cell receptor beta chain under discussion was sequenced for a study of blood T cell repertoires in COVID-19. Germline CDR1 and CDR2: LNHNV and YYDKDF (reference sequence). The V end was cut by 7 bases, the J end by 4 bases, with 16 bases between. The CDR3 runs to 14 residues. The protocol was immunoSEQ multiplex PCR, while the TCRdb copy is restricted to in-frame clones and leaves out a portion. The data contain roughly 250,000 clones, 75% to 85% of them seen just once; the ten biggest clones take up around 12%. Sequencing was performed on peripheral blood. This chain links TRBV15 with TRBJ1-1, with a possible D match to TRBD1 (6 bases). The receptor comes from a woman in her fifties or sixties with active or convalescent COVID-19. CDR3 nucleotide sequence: TGTGCCACCACTGGGGGGCGGGAGAGCACTGAAGCTTTCTTT. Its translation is CATTGGRESTEAFF.